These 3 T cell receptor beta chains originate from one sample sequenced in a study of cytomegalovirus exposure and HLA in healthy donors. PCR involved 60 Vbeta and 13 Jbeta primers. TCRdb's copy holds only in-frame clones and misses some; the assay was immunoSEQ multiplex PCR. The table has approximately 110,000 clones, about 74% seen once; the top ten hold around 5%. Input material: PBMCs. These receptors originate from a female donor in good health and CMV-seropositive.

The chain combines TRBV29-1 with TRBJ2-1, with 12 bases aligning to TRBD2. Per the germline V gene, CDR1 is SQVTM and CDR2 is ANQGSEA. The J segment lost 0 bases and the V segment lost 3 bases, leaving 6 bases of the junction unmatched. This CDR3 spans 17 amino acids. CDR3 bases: TGCAGCGTTGACCGGCTAGCGGGGGGGAGCTCCTACAATGAGCAGTTCTTC. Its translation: CSVDRLAGGSSYNEQFF.

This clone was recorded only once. CDR3 DNA: TGTGCCAGCAAAAGTCCAGGTGGCGAGCAGTACTTC. Its translation: CASKSPGGEQYF. The chain uses TRBV7-9 and TRBJ2-7; D unresolved. CDR3 size: 12 residues. The germline V gene encodes CDR1 SEHNR and CDR2 FQNEAQ (reference sequence). The germline V and J ends were trimmed by 7 bases and 6 bases, with 13 bases remaining between them.

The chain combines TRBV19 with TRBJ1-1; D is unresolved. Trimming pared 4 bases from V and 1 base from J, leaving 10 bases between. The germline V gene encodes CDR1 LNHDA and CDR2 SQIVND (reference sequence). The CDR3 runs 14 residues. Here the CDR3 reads CASSTGVWNTEAFF. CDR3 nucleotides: TGTGCCAGTAGTACGGGAGTGTGGAACACTGAAGCTTTCTTT. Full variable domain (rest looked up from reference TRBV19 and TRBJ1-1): DGGITQSPKYLFRKEGQNVTLSCEQNLNHDAMYWYRQDPGQGLRLIYYSQIVNDFQKGDIAEGYSVSREKKESFPLTVTSAQKNPTAFYLCASSTGVWNTEAFFGQGTRLTVV.